The 18 T cell receptor beta chains given below trace back to one sample, sequenced in a study of metastatic and nonmetastatic thyroid tumors. TCRdb redid the clone calls on the PCR reads using MiXCR. Among fewer than 100,000 clones listed, under 15% were seen once. Patients had received no treatment of any kind before thyroid surgery. Sequencing was performed on blood. These receptors were obtained from a female donor with papillary thyroid cancer or a benign thyroid nodule (not recorded which). Some clones in this sample may be carry-over from other donors' samples.

As concerns this clone: The CDR3 does not close with the conserved phenylalanine or tryptophan, likely indicating a read error. No DNA is shown, since the ends of the CDR3 on it are uncertain; the CDR3 is the one TCRdb lists. The CDR3 spells CASSLGTGFRSSSGYSS. This chain connects TRBV28 to TRBJ1-2; the DNA was not compared with TRBD1, the D call given in the table. The length of the CDR3 is 17 amino acids, counting both ends. CDR1 is MDHEN, CDR2 SYDVKM, per germline.

This clone was observed many times. The chain is built from TRBV4-1 and TRBJ1-1; no firm D call. The CDR3 totals 14 residues. Trimming took 2 bases from V and 2 from J, leaving 9 bases between them. Germline V lookup: CDR1 MGHRA, CDR2 YSYEKL. CDR3: CASSQITSNTEAFF. CDR3 bases: TGCGCCAGCAGCCAAATCACATCCAACACTGAAGCTTTCTTT.

Note on this clone: A much larger clone differs by one base, so this may be a read error. The chain employs TRBV29-1 and TRBJ2-3, with a possible D match to TRBD2 (7 bases). This CDR3 is built from 15 residues. Germline V gives CDR1 SQVTM, CDR2 ANQGSEA. V lost 4 bases and J 6 bases, leaving 20 bases between the germline ends. In nucleotides, the CDR3 is TGCAGCGTTGTATTGGCGGGGGCGCCTTCGGATACGCAGTATTTT. It specifies CSVVLAGAPSDTQYF.

In its sample, this clone was seen many times. This may be a read error: a much more frequent sequence differs by one nucleotide. Different DNA sequences within this sample yield the same CDR3. This rearrangement joins TRBV12-3 or TRBV12-4 to TRBJ1-1, with D possibly TRBD1 on 6 matching bases. CDR3 length: 14 amino acids. The CDR3 loop is CASSQRGRDTEAFF. The CDR3 coding sequence is TGTGCCAGCAGTCAAAGGGGGAGAGACACTGAGGCTTTCTTT.

This clone was seen more than once but under ten times. V and J are TRBV20-1 and TRBJ2-5; D gene ambiguous. The CDR3 loop spans 15 amino acids. V was clipped by 0 bases and J by 5 bases, with 16 bases between them. The V gene's germline CDR1 is DFQATT and CDR2 SNEGSKA (reference sequence). The CDR3 coding sequence is TGCAGTGCTAGAGACTTTTCCGCCGGTGCCGAGACCCAGTACTTC. Translated, it gives CSARDFSAGAETQYF.

This clone showed up many times. The rearrangement joins TRBV11-1 to TRBJ1-1, with TRBD1 as a possible D gene (5 bases). The CDR3 loop spans 16 amino acids. Trimming left V 3 bases short and J 7 bases short, with 21 bases between. Germline loops: CDR1 SGHAT, CDR2 FQDESV (reference sequence). CDR3: CASSFRMGRQNSEAFF. As DNA, the CDR3 is TGTGCCAGCAGCTTCCGAATGGGGCGTCAGAATAGTGAAGCTTTCTTT. Using reference TRBV11-1 and TRBJ1-1 for the parts outside the CDR3, the full variable domain is EAEVAQSPRYKITEKSQAVAFWCDPISGHATLYWYRQILGQGPELLVQFQDESVVDDSQLPKDRFSAERLKGVDSTLKIQPAELGDSAMYLCASSFRMGRQNSEAFFGQGTRLTVV.

Turning to this clone: This may be a read error, as it is one base from a much larger clone. The chain carries TRBV3-1 and TRBJ2-5, with 8 positions matching TRBD2. The junction had 21 bases not matched to a gene; V was cut back by 7 bases and J by 5 bases. The CDR3 spans 18 residues. CDR1 LGHDT and CDR2 YNNKEL come from the germline V gene (reference sequence). CDR3 sequence reads: CASIPRGGGGALWETQYF. In nucleotides, the CDR3 is TGTGCCAGCATCCCCCGGGGGGGAGGGGGGGCCCTGTGGGAGACCCAGTACTTC.

This clone was recorded many times. The chain employs TRBV6-4 and TRBJ2-3, with 11 nucleotides matching TRBD2. V lost 7 bases and J lost 2; bases outside the gene matches: 2. Germline assignment: CDR1 MRHNA and CDR2 SNTAGT. CDR3 size: 14 residues. The CDR3 nucleotides are TGTGCCAGCAAGACTAGCGGGGACACAGATACGCAGTATTTT. This encodes CASKTSGDTDTQYF.

In its sample, this clone is medium-sized. The genes are TRBV28 and TRBJ2-7; D ambiguous. V lost 1 base and J 6 bases, leaving 10 bases between the germline ends. The CDR3 totals 13 residues. Germline-derived CDR1 and CDR2 are MDHEN and SYDVKM. CDR3 sequence reads: CASSLLGYSEQYF. The CDR3 bases are TGTGCCAGCAGTTTATTGGGGTACAGCGAGCAGTACTTC.

This clone was seen many times. V gene TRBV4-2 combines with J gene TRBJ2-1; D gene unclear. The germline V gene encodes CDR1 LGHNA and CDR2 YNFKEQ. CDR3 length: 14 residues. V was cut by 0 bases and J by 8 bases, with 11 bases left in between. CDR3 nucleotide sequence: TGTGCCAGCAGCCAAGATCTACCTAGGGATGAGCAGTTCTTC. Translation: CASSQDLPRDEQFF.

As concerns this clone: A read error is possible here, since a much larger clone lies one base away. The chain combines TRBV4-2 with TRBJ2-7; the match to TRBD1 covers 10 bases. Germline values: CDR1 LGHNA, CDR2 YNFKEQ. The CDR3 spans 13 residues. In DNA, the CDR3 is TGTGCCAGCAGCTCGGGACAGGGGTACGCGCAGTACTTC. It is translated as CASSSGQGYAQYF.

This clone was seen more than once but under ten times. The chain recombines TRBV6-1 with TRBJ2-5; D is unresolved. Trimming shortened V by 6 bases and J by 2 bases, and 10 bases separated the two germline ends. Germline V gene sequence: CDR1 MNHNS, CDR2 SASEGT. This CDR3 contains 13 residues. CDR3 sequence reads: CASRFLVQETQYF. The CDR3 DNA sequence: TGTGCCAGCAGATTCCTAGTTCAAGAGACCCAGTACTTC.

This clone was seen many times. The chain joins TRBV7-9 to TRBJ2-1, with 10 nucleotides matching TRBD2. This CDR3 spans 15 amino acids. Looked up from germline, CDR1 is SEHNR and CDR2 is FQNEAQ (reference sequence). V lost 5 bases, J lost 7 bases, and 8 bases stayed unmatched. CDR3 protein: CASSRGLAERNEQFF. The CDR3 nucleotides read TGTGCCAGCAGCCGTGGACTAGCGGAGAGGAATGAGCAGTTCTTC.

CDR3 region: CASSLGQNNVLTF. The DNA for the CDR3 is TGCGCCAGCAGCTTGGGACAGAACAACGTCCTGACTTTC. The chain recombines TRBV5-1 with TRBJ2-6, with a tentative D call TRBD1 (5 bases). The CDR3 covers 13 residues. Trimming cost V 0 bases and J 9 bases, with 7 bases left between them. Germline V gives CDR1 SGHRS, CDR2 YFSETQ.

This clone was counted at least ten times. The rearrangement uses TRBV10-3 and TRBJ1-1, with a weak D call TRBD1 (5 bases). Germline V gives CDR1 ENHRY, CDR2 SYGVKD. This CDR3 has 13 amino acids. Trimming stripped 6 bases from V and 0 bases from J, with 8 bases between. The CDR3 loop is CAISGGVNTEAFF. Here the CDR3 DNA reads TGTGCCATCAGCGGGGGGGTGAACACTGAAGCTTTCTTT.

This chain uses TRBV29-1 with TRBJ2-3; D might be TRBD1 (6 bases). The germline V gene has CDR1 SQVTM and CDR2 ANQGSEA. Between the trimmed V and J ends, which lost 2 bases and 2 bases, there was a span of 11 bases. The CDR3 covers 14 residues. CDR3 nucleotides: TGCAGCGTTGAAAGGACAGTTGACACAGATACGCAGTATTTT. Translating gives CSVERTVDTDTQYF.

This clone appeared many times. This rearrangement joins TRBV19 to TRBJ2-1, with D unclear. The CDR3 extends over 13 amino acids. Between the trimmed V and J ends, which lost 4 bases and 5 bases, there was a span of 9 bases. From germline, CDR1 is LNHDA and CDR2 SQIVND (reference sequence). CDR3 in DNA: TGTGCCAGTAGTACGTGGGTAGACAATGAGCAGTTCTTC. Protein: CASSTWVDNEQFF.

This clone has at least ten counts. The chain links TRBV12-3 or TRBV12-4 to TRBJ1-6; D gene ambiguous. The CDR3 sequence is 12 residues long. V was trimmed by 4 bases and J by 7 bases, leaving 5 bases between them. The CDR3 nucleotides read TGTGCCAGCAGTTCGAGGAATTCACCCCTCCACTTT. It yields the protein CASSSRNSPLHF.